The TCR beta chain described here comes from a study of T cells after yellow fever vaccination. Study-wide results and caveats: CD4 and CD8 compartments shared a small share of clonotypes. Reappearing after the booster were most of the clones from primary vaccination (less than 97% CD4, 88% CD8). Peaking on day 5 versus 15, the secondary response was faster but weaker.

The germline CDR1 and CDR2 sequences are DFQATT and SNEGSKA (reference sequence). Trimming cost V 0 bases and J 10 bases; bases outside gene matches: 7. The CDR3 contains 13 residues. This clonotype turned up a few times. Its cognate antigen is unknown. Production of TCR cDNA was by 5'RACE template switching, which also added a universal primer site and UMIs. One entry per CDR3 protein results from TCRdb running MiXCR on the 5' RACE reads. Of 450,000 to 600,000 distinct CDR3 sequences listed, about a sixth are singletons. This receptor was identified in a man between 18 and 29 years old who received the YFV17D yellow fever vaccine. Sequences were derived from PBMCs, sampled roughly 5 days after the first yellow fever vaccination. The genes are TRBV20-1 and TRBJ1-1, with 8 bases that match TRBD1. CDR3: CSARDSGGVGAFF. In nucleotides, the CDR3 is TGCAGTGCTAGAGATTCAGGGGGCGTGGGAGCTTTCTTT.